The present TCR beta chain was sequenced within a study of blood T cell repertoires in COVID-19. As for the study in general: Both acute and convalescent COVID-19 samples were obtained from the United States, Italy and Spain. In each case, the material was cDNA or gDNA derived from T cells, B-cell-depleted T cells, or PBMCs.

The CDR3 consists of 18 residues. Germline CDR1 SGHTA, CDR2 FQGTGA. Details on this clone: A read error may produce the germline difference seen at one junction end.

Original processing methods: It was from reference gene primer amplification that nucleated cell counts were estimated. TCRdb keeps only in-frame clones here, not all; method: immunoSEQ multiplex PCR. V, J and clone size derive from that table, while D and trimming were established from the DNA sequence. The table lists roughly 220,000 clones, about 86% of them singletons. The chain recombines TRBV7-3 with TRBJ2-2; TRBD2 matches at 8 bases. Sequences were obtained from peripheral blood. This clonotype was obtained from a woman in her sixties with acute or convalescent COVID-19. CDR3 sequence reads: CASSQPLRGEGGHRGAVF. The DNA of the CDR3 is TGTGCCAGCAGCCAACCCCTGCGGGGGGAGGGCGGACACCGGGGAGCTGTTTTT.